These 27 T cell receptor beta chains share one sample of origin, sequenced in a study of blood T cell repertoires in COVID-19. Assay: immunoSEQ multiplex PCR; the TCRdb copy retains only in-frame clones and omits some. The sample gives 150,000 or so clones, roughly nine tenths of which show up once; around 0.55% is in the top ten. Material: peripheral blood. The receptor source for this set is a man between 45 and 60 years old with acute or convalescent COVID-19.

This chain joins TRBV9 and TRBJ2-2; 10 bases agree with TRBD1. The CDR3 length is 18 residues. In germline, CDR1 is SGDLS, CDR2 YYNGEE. The V and J ends lost 4 bases and 5 bases, in that order; junction bases with no gene match: 14. CDR3 residues: CASSTPSRQGAETGELFF. As DNA, the CDR3 is TGTGCCAGCAGCACACCTTCTCGACAGGGGGCGGAAACCGGGGAGCTGTTTTTT.

This clone was detected only once. V usage is TRBV28 and J usage is TRBJ1-2; 7 bases fit TRBD1. With V trimmed by 4 bases and J by 14 bases, 10 bases remained unmatched. Germline V gene sequence: CDR1 MDHEN, CDR2 SYDVKM. This CDR3 contains 12 residues. The chain's CDR3 is CASSSGTEGYTF. In DNA, the CDR3 is TGTGCCAGCAGTTCCGGGACAGAGGGTTATACCTTC.

The rearrangement links TRBV15 to TRBJ1-5; no clear D. V was pared by 1 base and J by 5 bases, with 6 bases between. Looked up from germline, CDR1 is LNHNV and CDR2 is YYDKDF (reference sequence). This CDR3 region has 13 residues. CDR3 loop: CATSRVTDQPQHF. The DNA of the CDR3 is TGTGCCACCAGCAGAGTAACGGATCAGCCCCAGCATTTT.

This clone was counted a single time. The J gene is TRBJ1-5, the V gene TRBV7-9; TRBD1 matches 7 bases. With V trimmed by 5 bases and J by 7 bases, 8 bases remained unmatched. This CDR3 is built from 14 residues. Germline V CDR1 and CDR2: SEHNR, FQNEAQ (reference sequence). The CDR3 DNA reads TGTGCCAGCAGCCCGACAGGGAGAGGACAGCCCCAGCATTTT. Its protein is CASSPTGRGQPQHF.

In its sample, this clone was seen a few times. V and J are TRBV7-3 and TRBJ2-3; 10 bases line up with TRBD1. The CDR3 consists of 14 residues. The V segment lost 3 bases and the J segment 6 bases; nucleotides outside the gene matches: 3. Germline assignment: CDR1 SGHTA and CDR2 FQGTGA. CDR3 amino acids: CASSFGTGADTQYF. The CDR3 DNA is TGTGCCAGCAGCTTTGGGACAGGGGCCGATACGCAGTATTTT. Full variable domain (missing parts from reference TRBV7-3 and TRBJ2-3): GAGVSQTPSNKVTEKGKYVELRCDPISGHTALYWYRQSLGQGPEFLIYFQGTGAADDSGLPNDRFFAVRPEGSVSTLKIQRTERGDSAVYLCASSFGTGADTQYFGPGTRLTVL.

The chain is built from TRBV2 and TRBJ1-1, with a possible D match to TRBD1 (5 bases). The germline gives CDR1 SNHLY, CDR2 FYNNEI. V lost 2 bases, J lost 0 bases, and 13 bases lay in between. The CDR3 runs 16 residues. The CDR3 DNA sequence: TGTGCCAGCAGTGAATCAATGGGCAGGGTGAACACTGAAGCTTTCTTT. It is translated as CASSESMGRVNTEAFF.

This chain links TRBV2 with TRBJ1-5; 7 bases match TRBD1. The CDR3 is 15 amino acids. The ends lost 5 bases at V and 5 bases at J; junction bases unmatched: 9. CDR1 and CDR2 from the germline V gene are SNHLY and FYNNEI. CDR3 residues: CASSPNRGRDQPQHF. Here the CDR3 DNA reads TGTGCCAGCAGTCCAAACAGGGGTCGGGATCAGCCCCAGCATTTT.

As regards this clone: The sample holds other DNA sequences that translate to the same CDR3. This chain uses TRBV30 with TRBJ2-3; 11 nucleotides agree with TRBD2. Germline V gene data show CDR1 as GTSNPN and CDR2 as SVGIG (reference sequence). Trimming cost V 1 base and J 0 bases; bases outside gene matches: 0. This CDR3 spans 15 amino acids. The CDR3 here is CAWSGLAGSTDTQYF. CDR3 in DNA: TGTGCCTGGAGTGGACTAGCGGGGAGCACAGATACGCAGTATTTT.

This clone showed up just once. This chain joins TRBV19 and TRBJ1-5; the match to TRBD1 covers 7 bases. CDR1 is LNHDA and CDR2 is SQIVND in the germline V gene (reference sequence). The CDR3 has 15 residues. Unmatched junction bases numbered 8, after V lost 6 bases and J lost 3 bases. For the CDR3, the DNA is TGTGCCAGTAGAGGGACGGGACAGTCCAATCAGCCCCAGCATTTT. It specifies CASRGTGQSNQPQHF.

This clone came up once. The chain joins TRBV12-3 or TRBV12-4 to TRBJ1-1; D is uncertain. Trimming left V 3 bases short and J 0 bases short, with 5 bases between. CDR3 length: 13 residues. CDR3 loop: CASSFQVNTEAFF. CDR3 sequence (DNA): TGTGCCAGCAGTTTCCAGGTGAACACTGAAGCTTTCTTT.

V is TRBV4-2 and J is TRBJ2-2; TRBD2 aligns across 7 bases. V was clipped by 0 bases and J by 0 bases; unmatched bases: 4. Germline loops: CDR1 LGHNA, CDR2 YNFKEQ. The CDR3 is 17 amino acids. DNA for the CDR3: TGTGCCAGCAGCCAAGAGGGACTACCTCCGAACACCGGGGAGCTGTTTTTT. This codes for CASSQEGLPPNTGELFF.

This rearrangement joins TRBV7-9 to TRBJ1-3, with 7 bases fitting TRBD1. The V gene's germline CDR1 is SEHNR and CDR2 FQNEAQ (reference sequence). This CDR3 has 17 residues. Trimming removed 2 bases from V and 0 bases from J; junction bases left unmatched: 7. The CDR3 coding sequence is TGTGCCAGCAGCTTACCCGGACAGGTGAACTCTGGAAACACCATATATTTT. It codes for CASSLPGQVNSGNTIYF.

The chain carries TRBV28 and TRBJ2-4; D might be TRBD1 (6 bases). The V end lost 5 bases, the J end lost 3 bases, and 11 bases lay between the germline ends. This CDR3 has 14 amino acids. The germline CDR1 and CDR2 sequences are MDHEN and SYDVKM. The DNA of the CDR3 is TGTGCCAGCAGTCCTACAGGGTTCAAAAACATTCAGTACTTC. Translating gives CASSPTGFKNIQYF.

This chain uses TRBV6-5 with TRBJ1-2; TRBD1 agrees at 9 bases. From germline, CDR1 is MNHEY and CDR2 SVGAGI. The CDR3 loop spans 13 amino acids. Trimming cost V 5 bases and J 8 bases; bases outside gene matches: 6. In nucleotides, the CDR3 is TGTGCCAGCAGTACCACAGGGGGCAGGGGCTACACCTTC. It translates to CASSTTGGRGYTF.

V gene TRBV7-8 combines with J gene TRBJ2-5; D remains unclear. V shed 11 bases and J shed 1 base, with 20 bases lying between them. Per the germline V gene, CDR1 is SGHVS and CDR2 is FQNEAQ. The CDR3 has 15 residues. The DNA of the CDR3 is TGTGCCTATGCAGACGGGTTTGGAGTCCAAGAGACCCAGTACTTC. Its protein product is CAYADGFGVQETQYF.

V is TRBV3-1 (or the pseudogene TRBV3-2) and J is TRBJ2-5, with 8 bases fitting TRBD1. With V trimmed by 4 bases and J by 2 bases, 6 bases remained unmatched. Germline V lookup: CDR1 LGHDT, CDR2 YNNKEL (reference sequence). This CDR3 has 15 residues. The CDR3 is CASSLPGTGQETQYF. CDR3 coding DNA: TGTGCCAGCAGCCTCCCGGGGACAGGACAAGAGACCCAGTACTTC.

V usage is TRBV19 and J usage is TRBJ1-2, with TRBD1 identical over 8 bases. The V gene end was trimmed by 6 bases and the J gene end by 4 bases; junction bases not matched to a gene: 13. This CDR3 contains 16 residues. Per the germline V gene, CDR1 is LNHDA and CDR2 is SQIVND (reference sequence). The CDR3 reads CASSRSDRGNSYGYTF. CDR3 sequence (DNA): TGTGCCAGTAGCCGTTCCGACAGGGGAAACTCCTATGGCTACACCTTC.

V gene TRBV15 combines with J gene TRBJ2-2, with TRBD2 matching over 11 bases. CDR3 length: 17 amino acids. Germline assignment: CDR1 LNHNV and CDR2 YYDKDF (reference sequence). V lost 5 bases, J lost 3 bases, and 8 bases stayed unmatched. The CDR3 DNA is TGTGCCACCAGCCGCCTTACTAGCGGGAGCGACACCGGGGAGCTGTTTTTT. Translation: CATSRLTSGSDTGELFF.

This chain connects TRBV3-1 (or the pseudogene TRBV3-2) to TRBJ2-7; the match to TRBD2 covers 7 bases. Germline CDR1 LGHDT, CDR2 YNNKEL (reference sequence). V lost 1 base, J lost 5 bases, and 2 bases stayed unmatched. CDR3 size: 13 residues. As DNA, the CDR3 is TGTGCCAGCAGCCAAGGGGGGGGGAACGAGCAGTACGTC. This codes for CASSQGGGNEQYV.

The chain carries TRBV5-4 and TRBJ2-7, with D possibly being TRBD2 (6 bases). Between the trimmed V and J ends, which lost 2 bases and 7 bases, there was a span of 16 bases. The CDR3 loop spans 14 amino acids. Looked up from germline, CDR1 is SGHNT and CDR2 is YYREEE (reference sequence). The CDR3 DNA reads as TGTGCCAGCAGCTTCGGGACTCCAAGTAAGGAGCAGTACTTC. This sequence encodes CASSFGTPSKEQYF.

The chain has TRBV7-2 and TRBJ2-1; no reliable D call. Germline V gene sequence: CDR1 SGHTA, CDR2 FQGNSA. The CDR3 is 14 residues long. The V end was cut by 0 bases, the J end by 4 bases, with 7 bases between. The CDR3 protein is CASSLAIRYNEQFF. DNA of the CDR3: TGTGCCAGCAGCTTAGCGATTCGGTACAATGAGCAGTTCTTC. The variable domain in full, with the rest retrieved from reference TRBV7-2 and TRBJ2-1, is GAGVSQSPSNKVTEKGKDVELRCDPISGHTALYWYRQSLGQGLEFLIYFQGNSAPDKSGLPSDRFSAERTGGSVSTLTIQRTQQEDSAVYLCASSLAIRYNEQFFGPGTRLTVL.

The chain links TRBV12-5 to TRBJ2-3; no definite D call. Germline V lookup: CDR1 LGHNT, CDR2 FRNRAP. This CDR3 comprises 13 residues. V was pared by 1 base and J by 3 bases, with 5 bases between. CDR3 DNA: TGTGCTAGTGGTTTGGGTCTAACAGATACGCAGTATTTT. It translates to CASGLGLTDTQYF. Using reference TRBV12-5 and TRBJ2-3 for the parts outside the CDR3, the full variable domain is DARVTQTPRHKVTEMGQEVTMRCQPILGHNTVFWYRQTMMQGLELLAYFRNRAPLDDSGMPKDRFSAEMPDATLATLKIQPSEPRDSAVYFCASGLGLTDTQYFGPGTRLTVL.

This chain uses TRBV28 with TRBJ2-7, with 9 bases matching TRBD1. Germline V gene sequence: CDR1 MDHEN, CDR2 SYDVKM. The J segment lost 1 base and the V segment lost 4 bases, leaving 8 bases of the junction unmatched. The CDR3 totals 16 residues. The CDR3 spells CASSSRPGQGSYEQYF. The CDR3 bases are TGTGCCAGCAGTTCCAGACCGGGACAGGGATCCTACGAGCAGTACTTC. The whole variable domain, remainder taken from reference TRBV28 and TRBJ2-7, is DVKVTQSSRYLVKRTGEKVFLECVQDMDHENMFWYRQDPGLGLRLIYFSYDVKMKEKGDIPEGYSVSREKKERFSLILESASTNQTSMYLCASSSRPGQGSYEQYFGPGTRLTVT.

This clone was detected only once. The chain combines TRBV5-1 with TRBJ1-2; 7 nucleotides match TRBD1. The V segment lost 0 bases and the J segment 7 bases; nucleotides outside the gene matches: 6. The CDR3 has 14 residues. The germline gives CDR1 SGHRS, CDR2 YFSETQ. The chain's CDR3 is CASSLDSGGSGYTF. Here the CDR3 DNA reads TGCGCCAGCAGCTTGGACTCAGGGGGTTCTGGCTACACCTTC.

The chain has TRBV20-1 and TRBJ1-4; D unclear. Trimming pared 3 bases from V and 2 bases from J, leaving 7 bases between. The CDR3 sequence is 13 residues long. Looked up from germline, CDR1 is DFQATT and CDR2 is SNEGSKA (reference sequence). The CDR3 sequence is CSASPRTNEKLFF. CDR3 in DNA: TGCAGTGCTAGTCCCCGGACTAATGAAAAACTGTTTTTT.

The chain has TRBV29-1 and TRBJ2-5, with D perhaps TRBD1 (5 bases). The germline gives CDR1 SQVTM, CDR2 ANQGSEA. Trimming took 0 bases from V and 4 from J, leaving 18 bases between them. The CDR3 has 16 amino acids. The CDR3: CSVEDAHLDNGETQYF. CDR3 nucleotide sequence: TGCAGCGTTGAAGATGCCCATTTGGACAACGGAGAGACCCAGTACTTC.

The chain recombines TRBV4-3 with TRBJ2-3, with 12 nucleotides matching TRBD2. Trimming took 2 bases from V and 0 from J; bases not matched to a gene: 6. The CDR3 consists of 18 residues. The germline V gene encodes CDR1 LGHNA and CDR2 YSLEER. The CDR3 coding sequence is TGCGCCAGCAGCCAAACGGCTAGCGGGGGGGGAAGCACAGATACGCAGTATTTT. This gives the protein CASSQTASGGGSTDTQYF.